This entry concerns a single T cell receptor (beta chain). Its specificity is not known. This entry comes from a study of early stage breast cancer tumors. About the research overall: Average read coverage per sample was 9 to 10-fold. Whole-study findings and limits: Commonly generated sequences made up most enriched TCRB sequences shared between patients.

This CDR3 contains 15 residues. Germline CDR1 and CDR2: MNHNS and SASEGT. The trim removed 6 bases at V and 4 bases at J, leaving 5 bases unmatched. Repertoires were generated with immunoSEQ multiplex PCR, while TCRdb's copy carries only in-frame clones and drops some. The table shows 32,000 or so clones, with 65% to 75% occurring only once. This receptor was taken from a person between 50 and 60 years old with breast cancer. Sequenced input: blood. The V and J genes are TRBV6-1 and TRBJ2-2; 10 bases map to TRBD1. CDR3 sequence: CASSRGQGSTGELFF. The CDR3 bases are TGTGCCAGCAGCCGGGGACAGGGGAGCACCGGGGAGCTGTTTTTT.